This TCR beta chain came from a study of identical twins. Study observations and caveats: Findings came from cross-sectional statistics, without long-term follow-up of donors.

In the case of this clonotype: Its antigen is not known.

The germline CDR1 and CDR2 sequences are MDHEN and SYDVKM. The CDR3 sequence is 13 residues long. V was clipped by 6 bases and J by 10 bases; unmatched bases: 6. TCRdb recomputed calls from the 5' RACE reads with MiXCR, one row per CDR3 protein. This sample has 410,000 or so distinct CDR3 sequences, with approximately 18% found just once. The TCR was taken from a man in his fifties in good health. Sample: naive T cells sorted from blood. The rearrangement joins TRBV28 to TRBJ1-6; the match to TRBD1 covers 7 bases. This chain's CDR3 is CASRGQTASPLHF. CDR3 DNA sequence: TGTGCCAGCAGGGGACAGACGGCCTCACCCCTCCACTTT.